A selection of T cell receptor beta chains follows, all from one sample in a study of cytomegalovirus exposure and HLA in healthy donors. The repertoire was sequenced with immunoSEQ multiplex PCR; TCRdb's copy has only in-frame clones and lacks some. The sample has around 190,000 clones; over 60% are singletons. Material for sequencing was PBMCs. These receptors all come from a woman aged 40-49 years in good health and CMV-seronegative. Both conserved end residues are part of each CDR3. A D gene is named only where the DNA matches it firmly. Clone size is not always given. Where it is, it says once, few, many or a class for expanded clones.

D	size	V	J	CDR3	DNA
TRBD1	-	TRBV7-2	TRBJ1-2	CASSQGQGSGNYGYTF	TGTGCCAGCAGCCAGGGACAGGGAAGCGGTAACTATGGCTACACCTTC
TRBD1	once	TRBV5-1	TRBJ1-2	CASSLGQGDIYGYTF	TGCGCCAGCAGCTTGGGGCAGGGGGATATCTATGGCTACACCTTC
TRBD1	-	TRBV5-1	TRBJ1-1	CASSPPGTGGNTEAFF	TGCGCCAGCAGCCCACCCGGGACAGGGGGAAACACTGAAGCTTTCTTT
TRBD1	-	TRBV11-3	TRBJ1-2	CASSLRQGAIKNYGYTF	TGTGCCAGCAGCTTAAGACAGGGGGCAATAAAGAACTATGGCTACACCTTC
TRBD1	few	TRBV7-9	TRBJ1-1	CASIQGVKTEAFF	TGTGCCAGCATACAGGGGGTGAAGACTGAAGCTTTCTTT
-	once	TRBV19	TRBJ1-2	CASSIAARASNYGYTF	TGTGCCAGTAGTATAGCCGCCCGAGCGTCTAACTATGGCTACACCTTC
TRBD1	-	TRBV27	TRBJ2-1	CASSSTGTGVRNEQFF	TGTGCCAGCAGCTCAACCGGGACAGGGGTTCGAAATGAGCAGTTCTTC
-	-	TRBV4-3	TRBJ2-1	CASSQDTPGGSGPYNEQFF	TGCGCCAGCAGCCAAGATACCCCCGGGGGTAGCGGTCCCTACAATGAGCAGTTCTTC
-	-	TRBV7-8	TRBJ1-3	CASSQTGGISIYF	TGTGCCAGCAGCCAAACGGGGGGCATTTCCATATATTTT
-	-	TRBV7-2	TRBJ1-1	CASSLELAGEAFF	TGTGCCAGCAGCTTAGAGTTGGCAGGAGAAGCTTTCTTT
-	-	TRBV29-1	TRBJ1-5	CSLWGVKQPQHF	TGCAGCTTGTGGGGGGTAAAACAGCCCCAGCATTTT
-	-	TRBV15	TRBJ1-1	CATSRASNTEAFF	TGTGCCACCAGCAGAGCGTCGAACACTGAAGCTTTCTTT
-	-	TRBV4-3	TRBJ2-3	CASSPTWGSTDTQYF	TGCGCCAGCAGCCCTACGTGGGGCTCCACAGATACGCAGTATTTT
TRBD2	-	TRBV29-1	TRBJ2-5	CSVDVAGIQETQYF	TGCAGCGTTGATGTAGCGGGGATCCAAGAGACCCAGTACTTC
TRBD2	-	TRBV23-1	TRBJ2-1	CAGPDGIAGESDEQFF	TGCGCCGGCCCCGATGGAATAGCGGGAGAAAGTGATGAGCAGTTCTTC
-	few	TRBV18	TRBJ2-2	CATSVQGRWNTGELFF	TGTGCCACTTCAGTTCAGGGGCGCTGGAACACCGGGGAGCTGTTTTTT
TRBD1	-	TRBV2	TRBJ1-4	CASSFQSGTGNEKLFF	TGTGCCAGCAGCTTCCAATCCGGGACAGGGAATGAAAAACTGTTTTTT
TRBD1	-	TRBV10-1	TRBJ1-1	CAIVQGRALPNTEAFF	TGCGCCATCGTACAGGGGCGGGCGCTTCCGAACACTGAAGCTTTCTTT
TRBD1	-	TRBV5-1	TRBJ2-7	CASSGQGNYEQYF	TGCGCCAGCAGCGGACAGGGCAACTACGAGCAGTACTTC
-	-	TRBV18	TRBJ2-4	CASSSVTELQYF	TGTGCCAGCTCATCAGTCACCGAACTTCAGTACTTC
TRBD1	-	TRBV19	TRBJ2-3	CASYGQGEPTDTQYF	TGTGCCAGTTACGGACAGGGTGAGCCCACAGATACGCAGTATTTT
-	-	TRBV18	TRBJ1-2	CASSPQGSTNYGYTF	TGTGCCAGCTCACCCCAGGGGAGTACGAACTATGGCTACACCTTC
-	-	TRBV19	TRBJ1-2	CASSTSIYGYTF	TGTGCCAGTAGTACCTCTATTTATGGCTACACCTTC
-	-	TRBV12-5	TRBJ2-1	CASGLVPGQFF	TGTGCTAGTGGTTTGGTACCAGGGCAGTTCTTC
-	-	TRBV9	TRBJ2-1	CASSVGGRSYNEQFF	TGTGCCAGCAGCGTAGGAGGGAGGTCCTACAATGAGCAGTTCTTC
-	-	TRBV29-1	TRBJ1-5	CSVVEGGNQPQHF	TGCAGCGTTGTGGAAGGGGGCAATCAGCCCCAGCATTTT
TRBD2	-	TRBV2	TRBJ2-7	CASQRTSLIEQYF	TGTGCCAGTCAGAGGACTAGCCTTATCGAGCAGTACTTC
-	-	TRBV7-9	TRBJ1-1	CASSFPVKGKGDTEAFF	TGTGCCAGCAGCTTTCCGGTGAAGGGGAAGGGGGACACTGAAGCTTTCTTT
-	-	TRBV4-1	TRBJ2-7	CASSQVFPGAGVYEQYF	TGCGCCAGCAGCCAAGTATTTCCGGGGGCGGGGGTCTACGAGCAGTACTTC
-	once	TRBV7-2	TRBJ1-1	CASSSYRLTNTEAFF	TGTGCCAGCAGCTCGTACCGACTAACGAACACTGAAGCTTTCTTT
-	few	TRBV18	TRBJ2-2	CASSGTGNGELFF	TGTGCCAGCTCGGGAACAGGGAACGGGGAGCTGTTTTTT
-	few	TRBV30	TRBJ2-6	CAWNFVGANVLTF	TGTGCCTGGAATTTCGTGGGGGCCAACGTCCTGACTTTC
TRBD2	-	TRBV28	TRBJ2-2	CASSLLRRGGTGELFF	TGTGCCAGCAGTTTACTCCGACGGGGGGGGACCGGGGAGCTGTTTTTT
-	-	TRBV23-1	TRBJ2-2	CASRTDPNTGELFF	TGCGCCAGCAGGACAGACCCGAACACCGGGGAGCTGTTTTTT
TRBD2	-	TRBV7-3	TRBJ2-1	CASSPSGRGSYNEQFF	TGTGCCAGCAGCCCTAGCGGGAGAGGGTCCTACAATGAGCAGTTCTTC
TRBD2	-	TRBV7-2	TRBJ2-7	CASSPQAGVGEQYF	TGTGCCAGCAGCCCCCAGGCGGGAGTCGGGGAGCAGTACTTC
-	once	TRBV7-2	TRBJ2-5	CASSLVEGPQETQYF	TGTGCCAGCAGCTTAGTAGAGGGTCCCCAAGAGACCCAGTACTTC
TRBD2	few	TRBV5-6	TRBJ2-1	CASSMIAGDGGEQFF	TGTGCCAGCAGCATGATAGCGGGAGATGGGGGTGAGCAGTTCTTC
TRBD1	-	TRBV7-8	TRBJ2-3	CASSTTGTGLGDTQYF	TGTGCCAGCAGCACAACCGGGACAGGGCTCGGAGATACGCAGTATTTT
TRBD2	-	TRBV7-8	TRBJ2-1	CASSLVATLAGAQFF	TGTGCCAGCAGCTTAGTAGCGACCTTAGCGGGAGCGCAGTTCTTC
TRBD1	-	TRBV19	TRBJ2-7	CAGSIRDRITEQYF	TGTGCCGGTAGTATCCGGGACAGGATAACGGAGCAGTACTTC
-	once	TRBV6-6	TRBJ2-2	CASRFDTGELFF	TGTGCCAGCAGATTCGACACCGGGGAGCTGTTTTTT
-	few	TRBV2	TRBJ1-5	CASSDQGGLLNQPQHF	TGTGCCAGCAGTGATCAGGGAGGCCTTTTAAATCAGCCCCAGCATTTT
-	-	TRBV6-5	TRBJ1-2	CASSSVGQPNYGYTF	TGTGCCAGCTCCTCTGTTGGACAGCCTAACTATGGCTACACCTTC
-	-	TRBV6-1	TRBJ1-2	CASSEGAPLNGYTF	TGTGCCAGCAGTGAGGGGGCCCCGCTTAATGGCTACACCTTC
TRBD2	-	TRBV27	TRBJ2-1	CASSPSLVSGGQFF	TGTGCCAGCAGTCCCTCCTTGGTTAGCGGGGGTCAGTTCTTC